The text below deals with one TCR beta chain. The antigen remains undetermined. Primed by a sample-barcoded 5' primer and a J-beta primer mix, a second PCR proceeded for about 7 to 12 cycles. A single record per CDR3 protein comes from TCRdb applying MiXCR to the 5' RACE reads. The data contain about 760,000 distinct CDR3 sequences, 20% to 25% of them singletons. The sample originates from a study of blood T cells in healthy people across ages. This CDR3 region has 12 residues. Germline CDR1 DFQATT, CDR2 SNEGSKA (reference sequence). Overall study findings and caveats: Not knowing donor CMV status may have confounded expanded clonotype changes.

This sample also belongs to another study, concerning T cells of mothers and their children. That paper notes: Per 15 ul, 1.5 ug of RNA was used, with all extracted RNA going into cDNA synthesis. Every mother supplied over 8 million TCR beta CDR3 reads and every child about 3 million.

The source material was blood. The source of this sequence is a boy aged 10-17 years in good health. The J gene is TRBJ2-5, the V gene TRBV20-1; TRBD2 matches at 11 bases. Near its end, the DNA agrees better with TRBJ2-7, so the J call may be wrong. CDR3 amino acids: CSAPGTSGEQYF. The CDR3 bases are TGCAGTGCTCCCGGGACTAGCGGCGAGCAGTACTTC.